These T cell receptor beta chains were read from a single sample in a study of T cells after yellow fever vaccination. Each CDR3 protein gets one entry after TCRdb re-called the 5' RACE reads with MiXCR. Among 350,000 to 450,000 distinct CDR3 sequences listed, 18% were seen once. The sequences come from PBMCs, collected before the yellow fever booster vaccination. These receptor sequences come from a man aged 18 to 35 who received the YFV17D yellow fever vaccine. Both conserved end residues are trimmed from each CDR3. The order of the fields is CDR3 protein, CDR3 length, J gene, V gene.

ASSFSGFQQF,10,TRBJ2-1,TRBV27
SARALNSGNTIY,12,TRBJ1-3,TRBV20-1
ASSLTGTGRLVGDYGYT,17,TRBJ1-2,TRBV5-6
ASSYVQGGETQY,12,TRBJ2-5,TRBV6-6
AIWGGNSPLH,10,TRBJ1-6,TRBV10-3
ASSVPGQGNTEAF,13,TRBJ1-1,TRBV4-1
ASSSLRTDTQY,11,TRBJ2-3,TRBV6-2/TRBV6-3
ASSQTTPTGRSYNEQF,16,TRBJ2-1,TRBV4-1
AISTGGTGEQY,11,TRBJ2-7,TRBV10-3
ASSAPGLAGALPNTDTQY,18,TRBJ2-3,TRBV12-3/TRBV12-4
SASRAGAYQETQY,13,TRBJ2-5,TRBV20-1
ASSRQQGYGYT,11,TRBJ1-2,TRBV12-3/TRBV12-4
ASSGRGGSTDTQY,13,TRBJ2-3,TRBV9
SARPTGRGYT,10,TRBJ1-2,TRBV20-1
ASSLAPGFEQF,11,TRBJ2-1,TRBV7-6
ASSAGSTEAF,10,TRBJ1-1,TRBV28
ASRESGGSSYNEQF,14,TRBJ2-1,TRBV28
ASSEALGYSPLH,12,TRBJ1-6,TRBV2
SASRLASNQPQH,12,TRBJ1-5,TRBV20-1
ASSYSDQLPDTQY,13,TRBJ2-3,TRBV6-6
ASSLEATTNEKLF,13,TRBJ1-4,TRBV5-1
ASTLGTYGYT,10,TRBJ1-2,TRBV28
ASSRPGRGTDTQY,13,TRBJ2-3,TRBV6-5
ASSHLDQGARETQY,14,TRBJ2-5,TRBV12-3/TRBV12-4
ASSSTGPGGLGLGEKLF,17,TRBJ1-4,TRBV4-1
AAYPQGLLITQETQY,15,TRBJ2-5,TRBV6-1
ASSLAFQGAEKLF,13,TRBJ1-4,TRBV12-3/TRBV12-4
ASSFQGPTGHEQF,13,TRBJ2-1,TRBV5-1
ASRDLGGYSNEQF,13,TRBJ2-1,TRBV5-1
ASSLRQGSFYNEQF,14,TRBJ2-1,TRBV12-3/TRBV12-4
ASSQGQGVYYEQY,13,TRBJ2-7,TRBV14
ASSLGILAKNIQY,13,TRBJ2-4,TRBV7-2
ASTGGGIEQY,10,TRBJ2-7,TRBV7-8
ASSFLSGGHAGTQY,14,TRBJ2-3,TRBV7-2
SVVHSDRVYNEQF,13,TRBJ2-1,TRBV29-1
ASKGARGLDEQF,12,TRBJ2-1,TRBV6-2/TRBV6-3
ASRRTAIEAF,10,TRBJ1-1,TRBV2
ASSQGGTGTDYEAF,14,TRBJ1-1,TRBV4-1
ASSHGRGTSGGAEETQY,17,TRBJ2-5,TRBV4-2
ASSHGLAASSYEQY,14,TRBJ2-7,TRBV4-1
ASSRVGGVFITEAF,14,TRBJ1-1,TRBV27
ASSFNQLNTEAF,12,TRBJ1-1,TRBV7-3
ASSEDSHDMNTIY,13,TRBJ1-3,TRBV12-3/TRBV12-4
ASSLEGRDLSYEQY,14,TRBJ2-7,TRBV5-1
SAQGQPTGETQY,12,TRBJ2-5,TRBV20-1
ASSPGTSMLDTQY,13,TRBJ2-3,TRBV4-2
ASRRETGIYGYT,12,TRBJ1-2,TRBV28
ASATNAGLTSPLH,13,TRBJ1-6,TRBV12-5
ASSLKGPNEQF,11,TRBJ2-1,TRBV3-1
ASSPGLGELF,10,TRBJ2-2,TRBV5-6
ASSFGGRGYT,10,TRBJ1-2,TRBV12-3/TRBV12-4
SVVPGQGGTLDEQF,14,TRBJ2-1,TRBV29-1
ASSQDPSRGANVLT,14,TRBJ2-6,TRBV4-3
ASTPRGLIYEQF,12,TRBJ2-1,TRBV6-2/TRBV6-3
SARPGGLAGTNTGELF,16,TRBJ2-2,TRBV20-1
SASPFSETYNEQF,13,TRBJ2-1,TRBV20-1
ASSPGGGGGNLIYGYT,16,TRBJ1-2,TRBV4-1
ASSGGAGGGYT,11,TRBJ1-2,TRBV11-2
SARVPGTGYSNTQY,14,TRBJ2-3,TRBV20-1